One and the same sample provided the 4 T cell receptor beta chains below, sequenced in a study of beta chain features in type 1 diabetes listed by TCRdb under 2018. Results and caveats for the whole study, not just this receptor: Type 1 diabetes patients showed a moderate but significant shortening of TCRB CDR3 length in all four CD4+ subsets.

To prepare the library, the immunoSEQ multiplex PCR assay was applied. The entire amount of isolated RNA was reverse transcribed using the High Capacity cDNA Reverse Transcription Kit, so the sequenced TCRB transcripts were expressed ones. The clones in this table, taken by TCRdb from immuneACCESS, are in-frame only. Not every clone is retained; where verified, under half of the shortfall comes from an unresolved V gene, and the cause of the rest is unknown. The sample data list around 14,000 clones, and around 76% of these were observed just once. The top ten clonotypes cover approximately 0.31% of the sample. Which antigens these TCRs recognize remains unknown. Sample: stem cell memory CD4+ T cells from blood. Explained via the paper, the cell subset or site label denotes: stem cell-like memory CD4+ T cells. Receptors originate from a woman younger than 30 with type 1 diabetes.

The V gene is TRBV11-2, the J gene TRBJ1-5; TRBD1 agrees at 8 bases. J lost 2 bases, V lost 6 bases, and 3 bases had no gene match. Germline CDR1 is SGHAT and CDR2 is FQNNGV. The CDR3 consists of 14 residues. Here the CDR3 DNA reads TGTGCCAGCAGTAAGGACAGGGGCAATCAGCCCCAGCATTTT. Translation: CASSKDRGNQPQHF. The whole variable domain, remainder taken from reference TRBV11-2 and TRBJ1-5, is EAGVAQSPRYKIIEKRQSVAFWCNPISGHATLYWYQQILGQGPKLLIQFQNNGVVDDSQLPKDRFSAERLKGVDSTLKIQPAKLEDSAVYLCASSKDRGNQPQHFGDGTRLSIL.

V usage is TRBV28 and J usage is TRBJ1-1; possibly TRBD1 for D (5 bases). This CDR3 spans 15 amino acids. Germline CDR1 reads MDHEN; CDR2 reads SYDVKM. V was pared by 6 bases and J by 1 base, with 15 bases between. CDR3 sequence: CASSGGDLRNTEAFF. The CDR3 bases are TGTGCCAGCAGCGGCGGGGACCTAAGGAACACTGAAGCTTTCTTT.

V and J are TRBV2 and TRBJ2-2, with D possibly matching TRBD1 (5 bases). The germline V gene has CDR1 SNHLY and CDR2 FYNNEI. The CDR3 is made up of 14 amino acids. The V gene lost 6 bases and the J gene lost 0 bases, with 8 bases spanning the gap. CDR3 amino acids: CASRTDANTGELFF. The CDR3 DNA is TGTGCCAGCAGGACAGACGCGAACACCGGGGAGCTGTTTTTT. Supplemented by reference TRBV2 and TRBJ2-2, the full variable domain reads EPEVTQTPSHQVTQMGQEVILRCVPISNHLYFYWYRQILGQKVEFLVSFYNNEISEKSEIFDDQFSVERPDGSNFTLKIRSTKLEDSAMYFCASRTDANTGELFFGEGSRLTVL.

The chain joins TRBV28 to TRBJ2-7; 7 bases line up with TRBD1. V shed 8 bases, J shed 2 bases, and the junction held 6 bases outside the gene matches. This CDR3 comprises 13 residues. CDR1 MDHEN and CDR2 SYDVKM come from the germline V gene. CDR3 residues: CASGRQGPYEQYF. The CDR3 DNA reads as TGTGCCAGCGGACGACAGGGACCCTACGAGCAGTACTTC. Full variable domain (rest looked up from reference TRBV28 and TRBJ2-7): DVKVTQSSRYLVKRTGEKVFLECVQDMDHENMFWYRQDPGLGLRLIYFSYDVKMKEKGDIPEGYSVSREKKERFSLILESASTNQTSMYLCASGRQGPYEQYFGPGTRLTVT.